This T cell receptor beta chain was documented in a study of CD8+ T cells in alopecia areata. cDNA reverse transcribed from extracted RNA served as the sequencing template. Assay used: immunoSEQ multiplex PCR; TCRdb lists only in-frame clones, some missing. Among about 190,000 clones, 60% were seen once, and the ten largest hold approximately 0.97%. Germline V gives CDR1 DFQATT, CDR2 SNEGSKA (reference sequence). V was clipped by 5 bases and J by 8 bases, with 12 bases between them. The CDR3 is made up of 11 amino acids. Treatment noted: oral pan-JAK inhibitor, 5-10 mg twice daily. This sequence joins TRBV20-1 and TRBJ1-1; weak D call: TRBD1 (5 bases). The TCR originated in a human donor with alopecia areata. The sequencing here drew on CD4+ T cells sorted from blood, taken at week 24, from a patient treated with tofacitinib. Here the CDR3 reads CSAGQNREAFF. The DNA of the CDR3 is TGCAGTGCTGGTCAGAACAGGGAAGCTTTCTTT.